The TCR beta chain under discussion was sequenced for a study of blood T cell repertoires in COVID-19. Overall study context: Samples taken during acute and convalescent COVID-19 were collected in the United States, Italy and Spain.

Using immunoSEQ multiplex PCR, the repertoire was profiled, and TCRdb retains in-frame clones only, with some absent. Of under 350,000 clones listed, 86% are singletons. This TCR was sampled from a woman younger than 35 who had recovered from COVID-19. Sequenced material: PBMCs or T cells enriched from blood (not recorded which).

The CDR3 nucleotides read TGTGCCAGCAGTTTCGACAGTTACAATGAGCAGTTCTTC. It codes for CASSFDSYNEQFF. The chain recombines TRBV12-3 or TRBV12-4 with TRBJ2-1, with D perhaps TRBD1 (5 bases). Trimming shortened V by 3 bases and J by 4 bases, and 7 bases separated the two germline ends. The CDR3 loop spans 13 amino acids.